These T cell receptor beta chains were read from a single sample in a study of Ad26.COV2.S vaccination and SARS-CoV-2 variants. Libraries were prepared by immunoSEQ multiplex PCR; TCRdb keeps only in-frame clonotypes and omits some of them. The table lists some 460,000 clones, 80% to 90% of them singletons. The input for sequencing was peripheral blood, taken in a trial of Ad26.COV2.S vaccine versus placebo. These receptors all stem from a person aged 18 to 65 who received the Ad26.COV2.S COVID-19 vaccine or a placebo. The CDR3 runs from the conserved cysteine through the conserved F or W. A D gene is named only where the DNA matches it firmly. Clone size is stated in some rows and not others, as once, few, many or a class when expanded.

abundance	d_gene	v_gene	j_gene	CDR3nt	CDR3aa
-	-	TRBV2	TRBJ1-5	TGTGCCAGCAGCGGGCAGCTAAATAGCAATCAGCCCCAGCATTTT	CASSGQLNSNQPQHF
-	-	TRBV27	TRBJ1-1	TGTGCCAGCAGTCCCGGCGGGGGGATGAACACTGAAGCTTTCTTT	CASSPGGGMNTEAFF
once	-	TRBV6-5	TRBJ1-5	TGTGCCAGCAGGCGGGGGGTCGGTCGCAATCAGCCCCAGCATTTT	CASRRGVGRNQPQHF
-	TRBD2	TRBV10-3	TRBJ2-1	TGTGCCACTCGATTGACTAGCGGGAGTTACAATGAGCAGTTCTTC	CATRLTSGSYNEQFF
-	TRBD2	TRBV19	TRBJ2-1	TGTGCCAGTAGTATACTAGCGGGAGTGAACAATGAGCAGTTCTTC	CASSILAGVNNEQFF
-	-	TRBV29-1	TRBJ2-7	TGCAGCGTTGAAATGGAGGGGACGGGATCTACCTACGAGCAGTACTTC	CSVEMEGTGSTYEQYF
-	TRBD1	TRBV29-1	TRBJ2-5	TGCAGCGTACCCCCGGGACAGTTCCAAGAGACCCAGTACTTC	CSVPPGQFQETQYF
-	TRBD1	TRBV7-9	TRBJ1-2	TGTGCCAGCAGCCTTACTGGACAGGGAGGAGGCTACACCTTC	CASSLTGQGGGYTF
-	TRBD1	TRBV7-9	TRBJ1-1	TGTGCCAGCAGCTTAGTACAGGGGGCCGCTGAAGCTTTCTTT	CASSLVQGAAEAFF
-	-	TRBV21-1	TRBJ2-4	TGTGCCCGCGCCTTAGGTCGCACGGCCAAAAACATTCAGTACTTC	CARALGRTAKNIQYF